There are many counts of the clone carrying this T cell receptor (beta chain). Its antigen remains unidentified. This sample was included in a study of CD8 T cells in ankylosing spondylitis. Findings and caveats of the study: It appeared that ankylosing spondylitis blood was characterized by a TCR beta motif of several highly homologous variants.

TCRdb used MiXCR to reprocess the 5' RACE reads, holding one entry per CDR3 protein. This sample carries more than 400,000 distinct CDR3 sequences, 5.3% of them seen once, and the ten largest clones take around 3.6%. The CDR3 contains 16 residues. After removal of 6 bases from V and 5 bases from J, the junction contained 11 bases not matched to a gene. The germline V gene has CDR1 ENHRY and CDR2 SYGVKD. The receptor's source is a male donor with ankylosing spondylitis. The genes are TRBV10-3 and TRBJ2-2; TRBD1 matches at 8 bases. The sample consisted of blood, either unsorted or a sorted T cell fraction (not recorded which). CDR3 amino acids: CAIRPSWTGYTGELFF. DNA for the CDR3: TGTGCCATCAGACCCTCATGGACAGGGTATACCGGGGAGCTGTTTTTT.